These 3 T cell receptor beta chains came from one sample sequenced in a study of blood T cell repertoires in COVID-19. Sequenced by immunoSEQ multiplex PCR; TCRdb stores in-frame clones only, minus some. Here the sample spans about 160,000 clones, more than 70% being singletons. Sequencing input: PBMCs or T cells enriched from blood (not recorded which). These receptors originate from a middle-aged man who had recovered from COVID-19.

Here the CDR3 reads CASSPGLKETQYF. The CDR3 bases are TGTGCCAGCAGCCCAGGACTAAAAGAGACCCAGTACTTC. V and J are TRBV7-2 and TRBJ2-5; tentatively, D is TRBD2 (6 bases). Germline CDR1 reads SGHTA; CDR2 reads FQGNSA. There are 13 residues in the CDR3. V was pared by 5 bases and J by 3 bases, with 10 bases between.

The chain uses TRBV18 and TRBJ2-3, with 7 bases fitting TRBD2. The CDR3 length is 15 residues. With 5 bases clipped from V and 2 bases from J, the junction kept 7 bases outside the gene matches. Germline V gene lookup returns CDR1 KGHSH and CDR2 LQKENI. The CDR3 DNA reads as TGTGCCAGCTCATACGGACTAGAGGTCACAGATACGCAGTATTTT. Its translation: CASSYGLEVTDTQYF.

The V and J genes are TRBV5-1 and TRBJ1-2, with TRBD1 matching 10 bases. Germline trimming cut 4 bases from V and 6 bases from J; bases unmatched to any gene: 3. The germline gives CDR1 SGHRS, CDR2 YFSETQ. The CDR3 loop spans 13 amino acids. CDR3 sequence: CASSGGTGDGYTF. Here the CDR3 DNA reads TGCGCCAGCAGCGGCGGGACAGGGGATGGCTACACCTTC.